One TCR beta chain is described in this entry. TCRdb's copy holds only in-frame clones and misses some; the assay was immunoSEQ multiplex PCR. Seen here are about 26,000 clones, approximately 87% observed once, and the top ten hold about 7.4%. V shed 5 bases and J shed 7 bases, with 15 bases lying between them. CDR1 is LNHDA and CDR2 is SQIVND in the germline V gene (reference sequence). This CDR3 region has 13 residues. The sample originates from a study of blood T cell repertoires in COVID-19. This chain uses TRBV19 with TRBJ2-7; D is unclear. The clonotype originates from a human donor in a cohort sampled during active COVID-19. Sequencing was done on a sample of peripheral blood. The CDR3 loop is CASSPLLSREQYF. CDR3 nucleotide sequence: TGTGCCAGTAGTCCCCTTCTGTCGCGGGAGCAGTACTTC. The variable domain in full, with the rest retrieved from reference TRBV19 and TRBJ2-7, is DGGITQSPKYLFRKEGQNVTLSCEQNLNHDAMYWYRQDPGQGLRLIYYSQIVNDFQKGDIAEGYSVSREKKESFPLTVTSAQKNPTAFYLCASSPLLSREQYFGPGTRLTVT.